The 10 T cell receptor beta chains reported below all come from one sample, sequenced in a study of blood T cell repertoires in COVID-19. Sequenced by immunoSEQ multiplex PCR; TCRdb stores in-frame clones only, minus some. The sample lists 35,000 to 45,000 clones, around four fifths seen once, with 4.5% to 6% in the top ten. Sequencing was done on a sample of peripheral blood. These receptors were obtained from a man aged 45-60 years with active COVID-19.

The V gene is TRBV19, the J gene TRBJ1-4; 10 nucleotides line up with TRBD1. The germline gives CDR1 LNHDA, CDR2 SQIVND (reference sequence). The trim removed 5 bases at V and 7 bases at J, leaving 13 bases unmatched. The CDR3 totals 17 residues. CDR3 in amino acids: CASSGYGTGVTAEKLFF. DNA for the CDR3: TGTGCCAGTAGTGGATACGGGACAGGGGTGACCGCTGAAAAACTGTTTTTT.

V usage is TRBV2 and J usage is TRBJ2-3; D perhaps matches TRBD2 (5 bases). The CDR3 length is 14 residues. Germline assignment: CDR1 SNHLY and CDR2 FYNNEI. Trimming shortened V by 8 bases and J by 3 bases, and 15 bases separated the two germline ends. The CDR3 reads CASGGLRTTDTQYF. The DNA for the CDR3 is TGTGCCAGCGGAGGCTTGCGGACGACAGATACGCAGTATTTT.

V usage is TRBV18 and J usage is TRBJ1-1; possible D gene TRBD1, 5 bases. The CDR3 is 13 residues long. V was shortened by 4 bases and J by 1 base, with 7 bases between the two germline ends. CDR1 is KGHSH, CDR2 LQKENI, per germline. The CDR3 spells CASSQDKNTEAFF. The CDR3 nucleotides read TGTGCCAGCTCACAGGACAAGAACACTGAAGCTTTCTTT.

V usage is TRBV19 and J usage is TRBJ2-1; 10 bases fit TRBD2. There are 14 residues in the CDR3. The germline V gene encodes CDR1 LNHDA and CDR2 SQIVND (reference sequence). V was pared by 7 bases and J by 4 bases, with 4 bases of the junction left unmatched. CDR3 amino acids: CASKASGGYNEQFF. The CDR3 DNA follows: TGTGCCAGTAAGGCTAGCGGGGGATACAATGAGCAGTTCTTC. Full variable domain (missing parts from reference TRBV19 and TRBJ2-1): DGGITQSPKYLFRKEGQNVTLSCEQNLNHDAMYWYRQDPGQGLRLIYYSQIVNDFQKGDIAEGYSVSREKKESFPLTVTSAQKNPTAFYLCASKASGGYNEQFFGPGTRLTVL.

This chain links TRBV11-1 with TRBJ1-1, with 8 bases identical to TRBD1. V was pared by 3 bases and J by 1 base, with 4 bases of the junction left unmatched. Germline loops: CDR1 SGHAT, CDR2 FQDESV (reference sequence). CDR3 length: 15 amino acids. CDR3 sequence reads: CASSFLGTGNTEAFF. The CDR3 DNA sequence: TGTGCCAGCAGCTTCCTAGGGACAGGGAACACTGAAGCTTTCTTT.

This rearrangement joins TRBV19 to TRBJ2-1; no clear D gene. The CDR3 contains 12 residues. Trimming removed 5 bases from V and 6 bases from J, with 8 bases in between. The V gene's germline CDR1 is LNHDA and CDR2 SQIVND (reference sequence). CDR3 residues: CASSLAPNEQFF. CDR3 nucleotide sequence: TGTGCCAGTAGTCTGGCCCCCAATGAGCAGTTCTTC.

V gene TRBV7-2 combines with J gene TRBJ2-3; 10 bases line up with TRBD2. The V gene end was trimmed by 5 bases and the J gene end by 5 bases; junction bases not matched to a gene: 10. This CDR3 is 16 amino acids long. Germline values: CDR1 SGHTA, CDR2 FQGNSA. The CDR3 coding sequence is TGTGCCAGCAGCCCCCGGGTGAGCGGGGGGGGAGATACGCAGTATTTT. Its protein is CASSPRVSGGGDTQYF. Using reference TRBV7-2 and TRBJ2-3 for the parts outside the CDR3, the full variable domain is GAGVSQSPSNKVTEKGKDVELRCDPISGHTALYWYRQSLGQGLEFLIYFQGNSAPDKSGLPSDRFSAERTGGSVSTLTIQRTQQEDSAVYLCASSPRVSGGGDTQYFGPGTRLTVL.

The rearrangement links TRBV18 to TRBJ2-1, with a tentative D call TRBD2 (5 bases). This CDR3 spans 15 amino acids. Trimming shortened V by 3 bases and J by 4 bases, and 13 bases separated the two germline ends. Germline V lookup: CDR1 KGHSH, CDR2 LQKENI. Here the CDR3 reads CASSPLRGEYNEQFF. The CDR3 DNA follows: TGTGCCAGCTCACCTTTACGTGGGGAGTACAATGAGCAGTTCTTC.

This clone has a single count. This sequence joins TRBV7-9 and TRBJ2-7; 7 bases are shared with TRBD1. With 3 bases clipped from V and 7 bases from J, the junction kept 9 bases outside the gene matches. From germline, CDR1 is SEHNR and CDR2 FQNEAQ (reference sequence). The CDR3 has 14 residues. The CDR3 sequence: CASSLPTGVGEQYF. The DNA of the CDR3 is TGTGCCAGCAGCTTGCCTACAGGGGTGGGGGAGCAGTACTTC.

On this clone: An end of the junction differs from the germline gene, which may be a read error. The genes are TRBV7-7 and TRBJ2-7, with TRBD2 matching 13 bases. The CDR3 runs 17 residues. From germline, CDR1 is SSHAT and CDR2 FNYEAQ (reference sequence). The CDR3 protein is CASSPRPGLAGIYEQYF. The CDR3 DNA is TGTGCTAGCAGCCCAAGACCGGGACTAGCGGGGATCTACGAGCAGTACTTC.